This T cell receptor beta chain stems from a study of T cell clusters in autoimmune cytopenias. TRB was amplified from 250 ng of peripheral blood genomic DNA per sample. Multiplex touch-down PCR amplified TRB using TRB-A and TRB-B pools in one tube. TCRdb re-called the multiplex PCR reads; every CDR3 protein appears as one record, without DNA. Here the sample table reports approximately 5,600 distinct CDR3 sequences. Comments on this clonotype: The target antigen is unknown.

Study outcomes and limitations: Healthy donors had 2.5 to 3.5-fold more exclusive TRB clusters than active autoimmune hepatitis patients.

This CDR3 has 15 amino acids. The germline gives CDR1 SGHAT, CDR2 FQDESV (reference sequence). These sequences were also reported in another study, on T cell repertoires in aging, cancer and after chemotherapy. That paper adds: In cancer patients, declining TCR diversity with age involved lost richness and lost evenness.

This sequence was found in a human donor in good health. Sequencing used peripheral blood. The chain employs TRBV11-1 and TRBJ1-1; TCRdb reports TRBD1, a call that lacks DNA to check it against. CDR3 loop: CASSLADRENTEAFF. Full variable domain (rest looked up from reference TRBV11-1 and TRBJ1-1): EAEVAQSPRYKITEKSQAVAFWCDPISGHATLYWYRQILGQGPELLVQFQDESVVDDSQLPKDRFSAERLKGVDSTLKIQPAELGDSAMYLCASSLADRENTEAFFGQGTRLTVV.